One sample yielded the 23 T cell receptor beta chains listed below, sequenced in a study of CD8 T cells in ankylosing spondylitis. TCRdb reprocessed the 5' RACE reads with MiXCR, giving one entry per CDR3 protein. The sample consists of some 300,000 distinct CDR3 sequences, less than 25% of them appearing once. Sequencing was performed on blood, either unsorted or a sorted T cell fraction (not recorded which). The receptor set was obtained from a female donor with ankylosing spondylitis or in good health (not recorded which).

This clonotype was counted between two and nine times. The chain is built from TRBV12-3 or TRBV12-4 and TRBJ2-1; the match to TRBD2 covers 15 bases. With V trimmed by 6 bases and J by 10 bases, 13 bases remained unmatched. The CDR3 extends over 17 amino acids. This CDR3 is CASRHQRTSGRAGEQFF. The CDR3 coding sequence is TGTGCCAGCAGACACCAGAGGACTAGCGGGAGGGCTGGGGAGCAGTTCTTC.

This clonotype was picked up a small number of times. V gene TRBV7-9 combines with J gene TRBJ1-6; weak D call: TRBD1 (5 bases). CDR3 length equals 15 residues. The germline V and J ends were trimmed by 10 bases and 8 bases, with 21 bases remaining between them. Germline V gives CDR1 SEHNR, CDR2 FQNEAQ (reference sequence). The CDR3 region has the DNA TGTGCCACTACGAATTGGGGTCAGGGTGATTCACCCCTCCACTTT. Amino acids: CATTNWGQGDSPLHF. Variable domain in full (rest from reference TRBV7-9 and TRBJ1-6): DTGVSQNPRHKITKRGQNVTFRCDPISEHNRLYWYRQTLGQGPEFLTYFQNEAQLEKSRLLSDRFSAERPKGSFSTLEIQRTEQGDSAMYLCATTNWGQGDSPLHFGNGTRLTVT.

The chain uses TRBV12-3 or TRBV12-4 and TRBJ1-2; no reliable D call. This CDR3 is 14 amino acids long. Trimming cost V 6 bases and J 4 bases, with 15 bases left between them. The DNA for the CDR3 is TGTGCCAGCAGCCCGGACGTCTCGGTCTATGGCTACACCTTC. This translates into CASSPDVSVYGYTF.

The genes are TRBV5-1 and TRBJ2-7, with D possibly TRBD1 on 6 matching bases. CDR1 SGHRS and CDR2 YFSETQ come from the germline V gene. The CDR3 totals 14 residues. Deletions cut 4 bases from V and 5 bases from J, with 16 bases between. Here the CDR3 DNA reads TGCGCCAGCAGCCGAACACAGGGCGGCCACGAGCAGTACTTC. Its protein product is CASSRTQGGHEQYF.

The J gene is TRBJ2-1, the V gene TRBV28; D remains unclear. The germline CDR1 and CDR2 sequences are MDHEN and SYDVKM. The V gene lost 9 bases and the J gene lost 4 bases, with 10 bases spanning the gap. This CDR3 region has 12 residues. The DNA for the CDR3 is TGTGCCAGTGTCGGTAATTACAATGAGCAGTTCTTC. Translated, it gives CASVGNYNEQFF. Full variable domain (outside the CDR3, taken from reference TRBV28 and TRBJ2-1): DVKVTQSSRYLVKRTGEKVFLECVQDMDHENMFWYRQDPGLGLRLIYFSYDVKMKEKGDIPEGYSVSREKKERFSLILESASTNQTSMYLCASVGNYNEQFFGPGTRLTVL.

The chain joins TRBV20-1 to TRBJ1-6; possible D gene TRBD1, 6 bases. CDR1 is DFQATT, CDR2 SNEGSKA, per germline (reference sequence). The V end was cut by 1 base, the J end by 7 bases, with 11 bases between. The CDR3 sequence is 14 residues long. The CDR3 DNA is TGCAGTGCTAGAGCGGGACACCAAAATTCACCCCTCCACTTT. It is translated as CSARAGHQNSPLHF.

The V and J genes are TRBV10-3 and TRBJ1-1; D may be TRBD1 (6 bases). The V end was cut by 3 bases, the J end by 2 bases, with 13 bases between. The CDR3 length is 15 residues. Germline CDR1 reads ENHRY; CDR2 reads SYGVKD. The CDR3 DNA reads TGTGCCATCAGTGACAACAGGGCCTTAAACACTGAAGCTTTCTTT. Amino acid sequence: CAISDNRALNTEAFF.

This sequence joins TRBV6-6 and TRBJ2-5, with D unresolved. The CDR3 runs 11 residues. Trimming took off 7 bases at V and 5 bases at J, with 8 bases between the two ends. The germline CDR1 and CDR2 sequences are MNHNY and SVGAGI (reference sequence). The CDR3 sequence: CASTERETQYF. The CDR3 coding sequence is TGTGCCAGCACAGAGAGGGAGACCCAGTACTTC.

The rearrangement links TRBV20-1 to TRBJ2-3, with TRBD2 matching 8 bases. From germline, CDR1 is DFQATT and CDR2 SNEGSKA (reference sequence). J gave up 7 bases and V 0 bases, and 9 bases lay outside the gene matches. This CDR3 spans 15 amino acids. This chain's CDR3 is CSARDFGTSSNTQYF. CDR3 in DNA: TGCAGTGCTAGAGATTTCGGGACTAGTAGTAATACGCAGTATTTT.

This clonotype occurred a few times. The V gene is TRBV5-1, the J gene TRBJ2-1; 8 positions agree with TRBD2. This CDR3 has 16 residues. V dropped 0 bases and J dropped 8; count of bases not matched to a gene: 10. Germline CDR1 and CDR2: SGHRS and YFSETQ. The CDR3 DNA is TGCGCCAGCAGCTTGGAGCTGACAGCGGGAGCCGATGAGCAGTTCTTC. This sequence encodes CASSLELTAGADEQFF.

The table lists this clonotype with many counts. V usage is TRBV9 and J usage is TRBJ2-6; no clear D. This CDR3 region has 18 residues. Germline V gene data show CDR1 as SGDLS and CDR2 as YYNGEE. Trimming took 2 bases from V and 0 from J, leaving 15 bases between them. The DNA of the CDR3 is TGTGCCAGCAGCGTGACGTCTGGCGGAACCTCTGGGGCCAACGTCCTGACTTTC. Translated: CASSVTSGGTSGANVLTF.

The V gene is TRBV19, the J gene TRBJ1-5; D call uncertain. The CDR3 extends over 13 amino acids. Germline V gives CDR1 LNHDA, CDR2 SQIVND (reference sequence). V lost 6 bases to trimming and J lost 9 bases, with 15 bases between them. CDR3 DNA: TGTGCCAGTAGCATGACTTCGGAAAGGCCCCAGCATTTT. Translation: CASSMTSERPQHF. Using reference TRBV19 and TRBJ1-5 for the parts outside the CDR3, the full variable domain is DGGITQSPKYLFRKEGQNVTLSCEQNLNHDAMYWYRQDPGQGLRLIYYSQIVNDFQKGDIAEGYSVSREKKESFPLTVTSAQKNPTAFYLCASSMTSERPQHFGDGTRLSIL.

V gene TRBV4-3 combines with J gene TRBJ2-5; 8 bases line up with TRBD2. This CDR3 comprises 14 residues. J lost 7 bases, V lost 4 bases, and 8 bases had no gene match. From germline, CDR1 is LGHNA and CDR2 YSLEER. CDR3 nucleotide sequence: TGCGCCAGCAGCCTTAGAAGCGGGAGTGGGACCCAGTACTTC. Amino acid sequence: CASSLRSGSGTQYF.

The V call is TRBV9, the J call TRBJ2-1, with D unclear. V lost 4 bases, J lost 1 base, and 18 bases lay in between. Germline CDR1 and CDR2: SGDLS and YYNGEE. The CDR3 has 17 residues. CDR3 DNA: TGTGCCAGCAGCCCCCGTTTTATCATGGGGTCCTACAATGAGCAGTTCTTC. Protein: CASSPRFIMGSYNEQFF.

In nucleotides, the CDR3 is TGTGCCACCCTCCCCGCTCCGAGCTCCTACAATGAGCAGTTCTTC. The encoded protein is CATLPAPSSYNEQFF. The gene calls are TRBV2 and TRBJ2-1; no definite D call. The CDR3 runs to 15 residues. V lost 10 bases to trimming and J lost 0 bases, with 16 bases between them. Germline CDR1 is SNHLY and CDR2 is FYNNEI.

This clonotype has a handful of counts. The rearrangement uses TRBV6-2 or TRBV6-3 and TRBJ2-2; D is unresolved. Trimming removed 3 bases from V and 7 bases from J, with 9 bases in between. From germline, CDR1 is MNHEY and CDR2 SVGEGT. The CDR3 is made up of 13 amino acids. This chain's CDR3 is CASSYLQHGELFF. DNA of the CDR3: TGTGCCAGCAGTTATTTACAACACGGGGAGCTGTTTTTT.

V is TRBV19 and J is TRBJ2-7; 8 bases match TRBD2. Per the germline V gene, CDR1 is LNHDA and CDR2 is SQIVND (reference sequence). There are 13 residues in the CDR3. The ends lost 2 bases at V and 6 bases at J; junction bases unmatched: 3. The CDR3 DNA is TGTGCCAGTAGTATACTAGCGGGTAGCGAGCAGTACTTC. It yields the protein CASSILAGSEQYF.

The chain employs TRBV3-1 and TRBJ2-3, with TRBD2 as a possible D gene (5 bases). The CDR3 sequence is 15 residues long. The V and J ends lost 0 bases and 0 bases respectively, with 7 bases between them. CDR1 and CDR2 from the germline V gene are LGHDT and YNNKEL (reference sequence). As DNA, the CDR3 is TGTGCCAGCAGCCAAGATGGGAGTAGCACAGATACGCAGTATTTT. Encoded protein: CASSQDGSSTDTQYF.

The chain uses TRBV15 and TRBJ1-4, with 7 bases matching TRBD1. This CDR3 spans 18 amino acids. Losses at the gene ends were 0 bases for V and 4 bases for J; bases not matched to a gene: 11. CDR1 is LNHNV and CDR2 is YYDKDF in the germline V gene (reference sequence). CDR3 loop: CATSRDWNRDSYNEKLFF. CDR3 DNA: TGTGCCACCAGCAGAGATTGGAATCGGGACAGCTATAATGAAAAACTGTTTTTT.

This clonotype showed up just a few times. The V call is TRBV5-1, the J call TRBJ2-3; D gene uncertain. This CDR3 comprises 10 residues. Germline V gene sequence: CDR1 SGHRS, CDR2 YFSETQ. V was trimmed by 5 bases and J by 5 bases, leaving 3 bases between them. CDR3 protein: CASRVDTQYF. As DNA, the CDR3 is TGCGCCAGCAGGGTAGATACGCAGTATTTT.

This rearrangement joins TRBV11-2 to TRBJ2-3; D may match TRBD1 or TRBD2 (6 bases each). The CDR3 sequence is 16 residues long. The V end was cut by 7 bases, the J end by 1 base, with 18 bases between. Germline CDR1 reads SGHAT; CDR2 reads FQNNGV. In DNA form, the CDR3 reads TGTGCCAGCACCCTTAGGAGGAGGGGGGGCACAGATACGCAGTATTTT. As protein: CASTLRRRGGTDTQYF. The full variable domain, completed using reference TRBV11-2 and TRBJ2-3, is EAGVAQSPRYKIIEKRQSVAFWCNPISGHATLYWYQQILGQGPKLLIQFQNNGVVDDSQLPKDRFSAERLKGVDSTLKIQPAKLEDSAVYLCASTLRRRGGTDTQYFGPGTRLTVL.

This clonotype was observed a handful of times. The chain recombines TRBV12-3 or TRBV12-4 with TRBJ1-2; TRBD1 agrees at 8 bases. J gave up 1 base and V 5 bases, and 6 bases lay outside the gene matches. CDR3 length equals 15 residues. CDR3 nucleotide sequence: TGTGCCAGCAGTCCCGGACAGGGAAGTAACTATGGCTACACCTTC. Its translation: CASSPGQGSNYGYTF.

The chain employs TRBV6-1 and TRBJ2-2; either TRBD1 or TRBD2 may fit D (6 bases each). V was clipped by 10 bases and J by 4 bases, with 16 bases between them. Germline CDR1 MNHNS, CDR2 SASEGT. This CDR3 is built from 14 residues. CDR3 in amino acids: CATRSWGATGELFF. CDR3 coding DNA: TGTGCCACCCGCTCGTGGGGGGCCACCGGGGAGCTGTTTTTT.